This TCR beta chain originates from a study of beta chain features in type 1 diabetes. Study overall: Examination covered around 100 million sorted cells spanning all samples.

The CDR3 covers 15 residues. From germline, CDR1 is SGHNT and CDR2 YYREEE (reference sequence). Trimming removed 2 bases from V and 2 bases from J, with 13 bases in between. The whole isolated RNA underwent reverse transcription, so sequencing captured expressed TCRB transcripts. Here immunoSEQ multiplex PCR was the method, and the copy in TCRdb shows in-frame clones only, minus some. The table records 300,000 to 350,000 clones, under 8.5% of them present only once. Study observations and caveats: A pattern of fewer insertions and more deletions at VDJ junctions was seen in type 1 diabetes patients.

As for this clone: The antigen remains undetermined.

Via the markers CD45RO/CCR7/CD25/CD127/CD95/CD27, stem cell-like memory, regulatory, central memory and naive CD4+ cells were sorted. Sequencing was carried out using central memory CD4+ T cells from blood. The chain recombines TRBV5-4 with TRBJ1-2, with D unresolved. The source is a woman younger than 35 in good health. The CDR3 reads CASSFGLGKNYGYTF. CDR3 nucleotide sequence: TGTGCCAGCAGCTTTGGGTTGGGGAAAAACTATGGCTACACCTTC. Together with reference TRBV5-4 and TRBJ1-2, the CDR3 gives the full variable domain: ETGVTQSPTHLIKTRGQQVTLRCSSQSGHNTVSWYQQALGQGPQFIFQYYREEENGRGNFPPRFSGLQFPNYSSELNVNALELDDSALYLCASSFGLGKNYGYTFGSGTRLTVV.